The 32 T cell receptor beta chains below all came from one sample that was sequenced in a study of T-cell reconstitution after alpha-beta-depleted transplantation in children. Unique molecular identifiers were incorporated into the prepared TCRbeta library. TCRdb processed the PCR reads anew with MiXCR; each CDR3 protein has one entry. Among hundreds of thousands of distinct CDR3 sequences listed, under 20% were seen once. Sequencing used PBMCs, mostly from graft donor cells, obtained 360 days after TCRalphabeta/CD19-depleted stem cell transplant. These receptors were obtained from a boy under two years old who had a stem cell transplant for Wiskott-Aldrich syndrome, so the T cells may come from the graft donor.

This clonotype was observed a few times. This chain joins TRBV29-1 and TRBJ2-1, with 16 bases fitting TRBD2. CDR3 length: 18 residues. CDR1 is SQVTM and CDR2 is ANQGSEA in the germline V gene. V lost 4 bases to trimming and J lost 4 bases; unmatched junction nucleotides: 10. DNA of the CDR3: TGCAGCGTTGCGGGACTAGCGGGAGGGTTGCGGATTTACAATGAGCAGTTCTTC. Amino acids: CSVAGLAGGLRIYNEQFF.

The chain couples TRBV20-1 to TRBJ2-4; no clear D. The CDR3 has 12 residues. V was pared by 3 bases and J by 6 bases, with 9 bases between. Germline V gene lookup returns CDR1 DFQATT and CDR2 SNEGSKA (reference sequence). The CDR3 reads CSASSKGNIQYF. The CDR3, as DNA: TGCAGTGCTAGCAGTAAGGGAAACATTCAGTACTTC.

This chain links TRBV5-1 with TRBJ1-6; TRBD1 is a possible D gene (6 bases). The CDR3 length is 16 residues. V was clipped by 4 bases and J by 8 bases, with 19 bases between them. In germline, CDR1 is SGHRS, CDR2 YFSETQ. CDR3 nucleotide sequence: TGCGCCAGCAGCCCTTACAGGGCTCTGGGGGATTCACCCCTCCACTTT. Encoded protein: CASSPYRALGDSPLHF.

This chain connects TRBV6-5 to TRBJ2-7; D is possibly TRBD1 (5 bases). The V end lost 2 bases, the J end lost 2 bases, and 10 bases lay between the germline ends. CDR1 and CDR2 from the germline V gene are MNHEY and SVGAGI. This CDR3 comprises 14 residues. CDR3 bases: TGTGCCAGCAGTTACCTAAAGGGGACCTACGAGCAGTACTTC. Protein: CASSYLKGTYEQYF.

J is TRBJ2-1 and V is TRBV5-1; D is undetermined. CDR1 and CDR2 (germline): SGHRS, YFSETQ. CDR3 length: 14 amino acids. V was cut by 0 bases and J by 7 bases, with 11 bases left in between. The DNA for the CDR3 is TGCGCCAGCAGCTTGGCGGTCTTAGTGAATGAGCAGTTCTTC. Translated, it gives CASSLAVLVNEQFF.

The table lists this clonotype with many counts. This sequence joins TRBV29-1 and TRBJ2-1; D tentatively fits TRBD1 or TRBD2 (5 bases each). The germline gives CDR1 SQVTM, CDR2 ANQGSEA. V lost 6 bases, J lost 6 bases, and 27 bases lay in between. The CDR3 is 17 amino acids. The CDR3 DNA reads TGCAGCGTCCCAACGCGCCGCAGGGCTTCGGGAATCAATGAGCAGTTCTTC. Encoded protein: CSVPTRRRASGINEQFF.

This clonotype was counted only a few times. V is TRBV25-1 and J is TRBJ1-6; D might be TRBD1 (6 bases). CDR1 is MGHDK and CDR2 is SYGVNS in the germline V gene. The CDR3 totals 16 residues. V dropped 1 base and J dropped 9 bases, with 16 bases sitting between them. CDR3 nucleotide sequence: TGTGCCAGCAGTGAATGGGGGACACCGGCGGGTTCACCCCTCCACTTT. Its translation: CASSEWGTPAGSPLHF.

This clonotype was seen repeatedly, ten times or more. CDR3 region: CAISRGVQYEQYF. The CDR3 region has the DNA TGTGCCATCTCAAGAGGCGTCCAGTACGAGCAGTACTTC. This chain joins TRBV10-3 and TRBJ2-7, with D unresolved. V was trimmed by 8 bases and J by 4 bases, leaving 15 bases between them. The CDR3 spans 13 residues. Germline V CDR1 and CDR2: ENHRY, SYGVKD.

This clonotype was seen many times. The J gene is TRBJ2-7, the V gene TRBV5-6, with 11 bases aligning to TRBD2. Germline values: CDR1 SGHDT, CDR2 YYEEEE. V was pared by 4 bases and J by 6 bases, with 3 bases of the junction left unmatched. The CDR3 covers 13 residues. The CDR3 bases are TGTGCCAGCAGCCTCGGACTAGCGGGCGAGCAGTACTTC. This encodes CASSLGLAGEQYF.

This clonotype has a handful of counts. The rearrangement links TRBV29-1 to TRBJ2-7; 7 bases align to TRBD1. The V segment lost 6 bases and the J segment 3 bases; nucleotides outside the gene matches: 5. The germline V gene has CDR1 SQVTM and CDR2 ANQGSEA. The CDR3 loop spans 12 amino acids. CDR3 nucleotide sequence: TGCAGCGTCGGACACAGGGGCTACGAGCAGTACTTC. As protein: CSVGHRGYEQYF.

This clonotype was detected only a few times. The V call is TRBV7-9, the J call TRBJ1-1; 9 positions match TRBD1. The CDR3 is made up of 16 amino acids. Germline trimming cut 4 bases from V and 4 bases from J; bases unmatched to any gene: 10. The germline gives CDR1 SEHNR, CDR2 FQNEAQ (reference sequence). The DNA for the CDR3 is TGTGCCAGCAGCTCGGGACAGGGTTTCATGGGCACTGAAGCTTTCTTT. Protein product: CASSSGQGFMGTEAFF.

The sample holds a few counts of this clonotype. The genes are TRBV6-1 and TRBJ2-5; 7 bases are shared with TRBD2. V was pared by 8 bases and J by 2 bases, with 11 bases of the junction left unmatched. Germline CDR1 reads MNHNS; CDR2 reads SASEGT. The CDR3 runs 15 residues. The CDR3 here is CASAEGGFPQETQYF. In DNA, the CDR3 is TGTGCCAGCGCCGAGGGAGGGTTTCCACAAGAGACCCAGTACTTC.

The sample holds a few counts of this clonotype. The chain employs TRBV12-3 or TRBV12-4 and TRBJ1-5, with D hard to call. This CDR3 spans 15 amino acids. The V and J ends lost 2 bases and 6 bases respectively, with 14 bases between them. The CDR3 region has the DNA TGTGCCAGCAGTTTATATGGGAGTGGAGTTCAGCCCCAGCATTTT. Translated: CASSLYGSGVQPQHF.

This clonotype was counted only a few times. The gene calls are TRBV20-1 and TRBJ2-7; 12 bases match TRBD2. After removal of 0 bases from V and 4 bases from J, the junction contained 13 bases not matched to a gene. CDR3 size: 18 residues. CDR1 is DFQATT, CDR2 SNEGSKA, per germline (reference sequence). In nucleotides, the CDR3 is TGCAGTGCTAGAGATTGGAATGGGCTAGCGGGGGGGCTGTACGAGCAGTACTTC. It is translated as CSARDWNGLAGGLYEQYF.

J is TRBJ2-1 and V is TRBV7-2, with 7 bases aligning to TRBD2. This CDR3 has 15 residues. V dropped 5 bases and J dropped 6; count of bases not matched to a gene: 10. The germline gives CDR1 SGHTA, CDR2 FQGNSA. In nucleotides, the CDR3 is TGTGCCAGCAGCCCTGGACTAGTTTTGTCCAATGAGCAGTTCTTC. It yields the protein CASSPGLVLSNEQFF.

CDR3 protein: CASSLDWVPNNEQFF. DNA of the CDR3: TGCGCCAGCAGCTTGGATTGGGTACCCAACAATGAGCAGTTCTTC. The V gene is TRBV5-1, the J gene TRBJ2-1; D is unresolved. Germline CDR1 is SGHRS and CDR2 is YFSETQ. This CDR3 contains 15 residues. The V gene lost 0 bases and the J gene lost 5 bases, with 12 bases spanning the gap.

In this sample, this clonotype turned up a few times. The V and J genes are TRBV18 and TRBJ2-5; no clear D. V lost 3 bases, J lost 1 base, and 18 bases lay in between. Germline V gives CDR1 KGHSH, CDR2 LQKENI. The CDR3 consists of 17 residues. CDR3 in DNA: TGTGCCAGCTCACCCATGCGCCAGGCGAAGGGCCAAGAGACCCAGTACTTC. Amino acids: CASSPMRQAKGQETQYF. The variable domain in full, completed from reference TRBV18 and TRBJ2-5, reads NAGVMQNPRHLVRRRGQEARLRCSPMKGHSHVYWYRQLPEEGLKFMVYLQKENIIDESGMPKERFSAEFPKEGPSILRIQQVVRGDSAAYFCASSPMRQAKGQETQYFGPGTRLLVL.

This clonotype was observed a few times. This rearrangement joins TRBV4-1 to TRBJ2-5; 9 bases align to TRBD1. Germline CDR1 reads MGHRA; CDR2 reads YSYEKL. The CDR3 is made up of 17 amino acids. Trimming removed 0 bases from V and 7 bases from J; junction bases left unmatched: 12. The CDR3 DNA reads TGCGCCAGCAGCCAAGATGGGCCCGGGACAGGGTATGGGACCCAGTACTTC. It specifies CASSQDGPGTGYGTQYF.

The chain employs TRBV5-5 and TRBJ2-5, with 8 nucleotides matching TRBD1. CDR1 and CDR2 (germline): SGHKS, YYEKEE (reference sequence). The CDR3 runs 13 residues. Unmatched junction bases numbered 2, after V lost 4 bases and J lost 3 bases. CDR3 DNA sequence: TGTGCCAGCAGCATGACAGGGGAAGAGACCCAGTACTTC. Its protein is CASSMTGEETQYF.

This clonotype was counted only a few times. This sequence joins TRBV10-3 and TRBJ2-5, with D uncertain. The CDR3 sequence is 15 residues long. V was cut by 0 bases and J by 4 bases, with 12 bases left in between. In germline, CDR1 is ENHRY, CDR2 SYGVKD. CDR3 protein: CAISESRVERETQYF. CDR3 in DNA: TGTGCCATCAGTGAGTCGAGAGTTGAGCGAGAGACCCAGTACTTC.

V and J are TRBV9 and TRBJ2-7; D is unclear. The CDR3 extends over 15 amino acids. In germline, CDR1 is SGDLS, CDR2 YYNGEE. Between the trimmed V and J ends, which lost 0 bases and 3 bases, there was a span of 13 bases. The CDR3 spells CASSVGQNPLYEQYF. CDR3 DNA sequence: TGTGCCAGCAGCGTAGGTCAGAACCCCCTCTACGAGCAGTACTTC.

This clonotype was found a few times. This chain joins TRBV7-9 and TRBJ2-5, with D perhaps given as TRBD1 or TRBD2 (5 bases each). The CDR3 covers 15 residues. Trimming removed 6 bases from V and 2 bases from J, with 16 bases in between. CDR1 is SEHNR and CDR2 is FQNEAQ in the germline V gene (reference sequence). The CDR3 DNA follows: TGTGCCAGCAGTCTACGAGAGGGGTTTCAAGAGACCCAGTACTTC. It specifies CASSLREGFQETQYF.

The V gene is TRBV12-3 or TRBV12-4, the J gene TRBJ2-1, with a weak D call TRBD2 (5 bases). There are 12 residues in the CDR3. Deletions cut 3 bases from V and 9 bases from J, with 9 bases between. The CDR3 reads CASSFLAIEQFF. The CDR3 DNA follows: TGTGCCAGCAGTTTTTTAGCGATTGAGCAGTTCTTC.

This clonotype was picked up a small number of times. The chain has TRBV7-9 and TRBJ2-7; a possible D gene is TRBD2 (6 bases). The CDR3 extends over 14 amino acids. The germline V gene encodes CDR1 SEHNR and CDR2 FQNEAQ (reference sequence). Deletions cut 6 bases from V and 3 bases from J, with 15 bases between. CDR3 loop: CASSHGGIRYEQYF. CDR3 DNA sequence: TGTGCCAGCAGTCACGGCGGGATTCGCTACGAGCAGTACTTC. The whole variable domain, remainder taken from reference TRBV7-9 and TRBJ2-7, is DTGVSQNPRHKITKRGQNVTFRCDPISEHNRLYWYRQTLGQGPEFLTYFQNEAQLEKSRLLSDRFSAERPKGSFSTLEIQRTEQGDSAMYLCASSHGGIRYEQYFGPGTRLTVT.

V and J are TRBV5-1 and TRBJ2-7; no definite D call. Trimming left V 0 bases short and J 0 bases short, with 16 bases between. Germline loops: CDR1 SGHRS, CDR2 YFSETQ. This CDR3 contains 17 residues. CDR3 nucleotide sequence: TGCGCCAGCAGCTTGGCCCCCTCCGGGCCGATCTCCTACGAGCAGTACTTC. Its translation: CASSLAPSGPISYEQYF.

This clonotype has more than one count but fewer than ten. This chain joins TRBV19 and TRBJ2-7; D not resolved. The CDR3 runs to 14 residues. V was clipped by 3 bases and J by 6 bases, with 15 bases between them. CDR1 is LNHDA, CDR2 SQIVND, per germline (reference sequence). The CDR3 reads CASSISANLGEQYF. DNA of the CDR3: TGTGCCAGTAGTATTTCGGCGAATCTGGGCGAGCAGTACTTC.

CDR3 nucleotides: TGTGCCAGCAGCCTCGACGGCGCGGAGGTCCCCTACGAGCAGTACTTC. It codes for CASSLDGAEVPYEQYF. The genes are TRBV11-3 and TRBJ2-7; a possible D gene is TRBD2 (5 bases). Trimming shortened V by 5 bases and J by 2 bases, and 19 bases separated the two germline ends. This CDR3 spans 16 amino acids. CDR1 SGHNT and CDR2 YENEEA come from the germline V gene. The full variable domain, with the rest looked up from reference TRBV11-3 and TRBJ2-7, is EAGVVQSPRYKIIEKKQPVAFWCNPISGHNTLYWYLQNLGQGPELLIRYENEEAVDDSQLPKDRFSAERLKGVDSTLKIQPAELGDSAVYLCASSLDGAEVPYEQYFGPGTRLTVT.

Only a few counts were recorded for this clonotype. The rearrangement links TRBV11-1 to TRBJ2-7; 13 bases line up with TRBD2. CDR3 length: 18 amino acids. Germline values: CDR1 SGHAT, CDR2 FQDESV (reference sequence). V shed 2 bases, J shed 3 bases, and the junction held 10 bases outside the gene matches. This chain's CDR3 is CASSLSGTSGTFLYEQYF. The CDR3 bases are TGTGCCAGCAGCTTAAGTGGGACTAGCGGGACGTTCCTCTACGAGCAGTACTTC.

This clonotype was counted only a few times. This sequence joins TRBV20-1 and TRBJ2-7, with a tentative D call TRBD1 (6 bases). Germline assignment: CDR1 DFQATT and CDR2 SNEGSKA (reference sequence). V gave up 6 bases and J gave up 3 bases, with 15 bases separating them. This CDR3 is built from 13 residues. DNA of the CDR3: TGCAGTGCCCGGCGCAGGGGCCTCTACGAGCAGTACTTC. It encodes CSARRRGLYEQYF.

The V call is TRBV12-3 or TRBV12-4, the J call TRBJ2-1; D might be TRBD1 (6 bases). Trimming took off 5 bases at V and 6 bases at J, with 20 bases between the two ends. The CDR3 length is 16 residues. The CDR3 loop reads CASSMYPTGLSNEQFF. CDR3 DNA: TGTGCCAGCAGTATGTACCCGACAGGTCTGTCCAATGAGCAGTTCTTC.

CDR3 sequence: CASSFARTAQETQYF. CDR3 coding DNA: TGTGCCAGCAGCTTTGCTAGGACGGCACAAGAGACCCAGTACTTC. The chain has TRBV11-3 and TRBJ2-5; D is ambiguous. Trimming left V 3 bases short and J 2 bases short, with 13 bases between. This CDR3 is 15 amino acids long. The V gene's germline CDR1 is SGHNT and CDR2 YENEEA.

In this sample, this clonotype turned up a few times. The V and J genes are TRBV12-3 or TRBV12-4 and TRBJ2-7; D unclear. This CDR3 region has 12 residues. The V end lost 5 bases, the J end lost 7 bases, and 12 bases lay between the germline ends. CDR3 sequence reads: CASSPRVQEQYF. CDR3 nucleotide sequence: TGTGCCAGCAGTCCCCGGGTACAGGAGCAGTACTTC.